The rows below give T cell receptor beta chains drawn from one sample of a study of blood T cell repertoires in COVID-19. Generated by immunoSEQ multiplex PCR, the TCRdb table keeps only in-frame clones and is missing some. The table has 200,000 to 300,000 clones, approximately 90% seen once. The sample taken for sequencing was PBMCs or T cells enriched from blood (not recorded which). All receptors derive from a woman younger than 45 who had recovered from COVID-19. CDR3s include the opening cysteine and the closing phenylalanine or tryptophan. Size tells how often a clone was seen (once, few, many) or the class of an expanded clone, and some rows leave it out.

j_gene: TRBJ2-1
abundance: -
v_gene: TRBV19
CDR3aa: CASSTLGGWNEQFF

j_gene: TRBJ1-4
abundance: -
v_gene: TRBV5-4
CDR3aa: CASSGGTGGPNEKLFF

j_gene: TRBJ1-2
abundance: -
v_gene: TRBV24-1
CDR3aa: CATSDSRRGNYGYTF

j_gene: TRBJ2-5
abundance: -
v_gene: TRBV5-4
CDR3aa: CASSAQRSQETQYF

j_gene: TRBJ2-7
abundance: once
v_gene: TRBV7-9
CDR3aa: CASTYRGSSEEQYF

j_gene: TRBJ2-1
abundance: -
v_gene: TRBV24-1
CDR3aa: CATSDLQRQDNEQFF

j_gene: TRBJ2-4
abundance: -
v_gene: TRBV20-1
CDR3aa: CSAAGGKGYF

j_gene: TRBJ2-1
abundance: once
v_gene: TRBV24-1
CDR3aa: CATSLEGANEQFF

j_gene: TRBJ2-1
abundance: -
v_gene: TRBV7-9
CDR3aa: CASSVGTSGLNEQFF

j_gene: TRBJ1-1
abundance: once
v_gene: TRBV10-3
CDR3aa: CAIRDNRGRGDTEAFF

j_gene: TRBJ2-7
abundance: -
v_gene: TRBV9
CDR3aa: CATNKGEVRDYEQYF

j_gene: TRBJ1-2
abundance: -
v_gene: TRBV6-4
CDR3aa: CASSESPGTVYGYTF

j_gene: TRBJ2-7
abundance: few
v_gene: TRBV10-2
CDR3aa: CASSERQAGPYEQYF

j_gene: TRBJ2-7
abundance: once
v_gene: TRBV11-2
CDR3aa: CASSSWTSGRVSEQYF

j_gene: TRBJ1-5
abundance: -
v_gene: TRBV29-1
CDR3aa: CSVVVGGDNQPQHF

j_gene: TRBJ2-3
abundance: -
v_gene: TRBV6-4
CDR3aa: CASSDSASGRPDTQYF

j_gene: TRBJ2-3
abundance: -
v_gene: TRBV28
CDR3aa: CASGPVGRGTQYF

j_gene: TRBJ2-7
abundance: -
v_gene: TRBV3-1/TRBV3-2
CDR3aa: CASSQGGGAYEQYF

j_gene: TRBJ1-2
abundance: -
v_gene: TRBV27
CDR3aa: CASSPSGGPYGYTF

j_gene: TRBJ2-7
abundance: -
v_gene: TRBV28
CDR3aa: CASSYPLDRSSYEQYF